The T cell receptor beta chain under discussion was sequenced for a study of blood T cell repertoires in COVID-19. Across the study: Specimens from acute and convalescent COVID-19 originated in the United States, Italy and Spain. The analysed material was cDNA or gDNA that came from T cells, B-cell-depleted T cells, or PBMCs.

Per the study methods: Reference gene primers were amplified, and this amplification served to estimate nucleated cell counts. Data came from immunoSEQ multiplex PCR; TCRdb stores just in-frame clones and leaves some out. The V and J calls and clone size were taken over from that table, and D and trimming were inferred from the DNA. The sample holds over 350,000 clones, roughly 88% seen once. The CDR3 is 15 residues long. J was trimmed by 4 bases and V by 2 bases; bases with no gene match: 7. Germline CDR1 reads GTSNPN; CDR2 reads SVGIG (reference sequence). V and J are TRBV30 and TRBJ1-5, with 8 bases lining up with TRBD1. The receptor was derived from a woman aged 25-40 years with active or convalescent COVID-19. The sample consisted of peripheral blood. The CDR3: CAWSPVRQGNQPQHF. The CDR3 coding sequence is TGTGCCTGGAGTCCTGTAAGACAGGGGAATCAGCCCCAGCATTTT.